This T cell receptor beta chain stems from a study of vaccination effects on CD4 cells after COVID-19. Antigen-specific CD4+ T cell clonotypes were called by their expansion after viral peptide-pool culture in ViraFEST. When less than 11 days of culture had elapsed, CD4+ T cells were isolated. Generated by immunoSEQ multiplex PCR, the TCRdb table keeps only in-frame clones and is missing some. The sample lists some 79,000 clones; approximately 81% were seen once. Remarks on this clone: The antigen is not known.

The CDR3 totals 17 residues. Germline values: CDR1 SGHVS, CDR2 FQNEAQ. V lost 1 base and J lost 0, with 10 bases in between. The chain carries TRBV7-8 and TRBJ2-6; D remains ambiguous. This receptor was obtained from a human donor who received a COVID-19 vaccine. Sample: CD4+ T cells from PBMCs cultured with HCoV-229E spike peptides, taken before COVID-19 vaccination. The CDR3 DNA is TGTGCCAGCAGCTTAGTAGGCAGAAACTCTGGGGCCAACGTCCTGACTTTC. Amino acids: CASSLVGRNSGANVLTF. The full variable domain, in which reference TRBV7-8 and TRBJ2-6 provide the parts outside the CDR3, is GAGVSQSPRYKVAKRGQDVALRCDPISGHVSLFWYQQALGQGPEFLTYFQNEAQLDKSGLPSDRFFAERPEGSVSTLKIQRTQQEDSAVYLCASSLVGRNSGANVLTFGAGSRLTVL.